One sample yielded the 5 T cell receptor beta chains listed below, sequenced in a study of blood T cell repertoires in COVID-19. TCRdb keeps only in-frame clones here, not all; method: immunoSEQ multiplex PCR. The top ten clones hold 4% to 4.5% of a sample with around 270,000 clones, roughly 80% of them seen once. What was sequenced was peripheral blood. Every receptor here comes from a man in his sixties with acute or convalescent COVID-19.

The gene calls are TRBV3-1 (or the pseudogene TRBV3-2) and TRBJ2-7, with D possibly being TRBD2 (6 bases). V was shortened by 0 bases and J by 0 bases, with 12 bases between the two germline ends. This CDR3 is 16 amino acids long. Per the germline V gene, CDR1 is LGHDT and CDR2 is YNNKEL (reference sequence). CDR3 nucleotide sequence: TGTGCCAGCAGCCAAGAGGGGACTGGGAGCTCCTACGAGCAGTACTTC. It is translated as CASSQEGTGSSYEQYF.

The rearrangement links TRBV27 to TRBJ2-7; the match to TRBD1 covers 9 bases. The germline V gene has CDR1 MNHEY and CDR2 SMNVEV (reference sequence). The V and J ends lost 4 bases and 3 bases, in that order; junction bases with no gene match: 10. There are 16 residues in the CDR3. In DNA, the CDR3 is TGTGCCAGCAGTTCACCGGGACAGGGAATACTCTACGAGCAGTACTTC. Translation: CASSSPGQGILYEQYF.

This rearrangement joins TRBV7-9 to TRBJ1-1; maybe TRBD1 (5 bases). Trimming cost V 2 bases and J 1 base, with 8 bases left between them. This CDR3 spans 14 amino acids. From germline, CDR1 is SEHNR and CDR2 FQNEAQ (reference sequence). In nucleotides, the CDR3 is TGTGCCAGCAGCTTAAGGGGCCCGAACACTGAAGCTTTCTTT. Protein: CASSLRGPNTEAFF.

The count of this clone is one. This chain links TRBV10-3 with TRBJ1-1; TRBD1 agrees at 9 bases. This CDR3 contains 14 residues. From germline, CDR1 is ENHRY and CDR2 SYGVKD. Trimming at V came to 6 bases and at J to 1 base, leaving 3 bases not matched to a gene. CDR3 in amino acids: CAIRQDRGNTEAFF. DNA for the CDR3: TGTGCCATCAGACAGGACAGGGGGAACACTGAAGCTTTCTTT.

The chain recombines TRBV9 with TRBJ2-1; 9 bases align to TRBD2. The CDR3 consists of 16 residues. The germline gives CDR1 SGDLS, CDR2 YYNGEE. With V trimmed by 1 base and J by 8 bases, 10 bases remained unmatched. The CDR3 DNA sequence: TGTGCCAGCAGCGTATTTAGCGGGAGAAGTGGAGATGAGCAGTTCTTC. It specifies CASSVFSGRSGDEQFF.